This TCR beta chain was recorded in a study of CD8 T cells in ankylosing spondylitis. In making TCR beta libraries, quantitative 5'-RACE with molecular barcodes was used. TCRdb ran MiXCR on the 5' RACE reads and lists one entry per CDR3 protein. The repertoire includes 300,000 to 350,000 distinct CDR3 sequences, about 9.9% of them detected once, and around 8.4% sits in the top ten. Germline V lookup: CDR1 SEHNR, CDR2 FQNEAQ (reference sequence). V lost 5 bases to trimming and J lost 5 bases, with 10 bases between them. This CDR3 contains 13 residues. Broader study findings: A motif of eight or nine highly homologous TCR beta variants was seen as apparently characteristic of ankylosing spondylitis blood.

This clonotype was seen only a few times. Its antigen remains unidentified. This chain links TRBV7-9 with TRBJ1-5; D is unresolved. The TCR originated in a female donor with ankylosing spondylitis or in good health (not recorded which). Sequenced material: blood, either unsorted or a sorted T cell fraction (not recorded which). In DNA form, the CDR3 reads TGTGCCAGCAGCCCAAACATGGATCAGCCCCAGCATTTT. Its translation is CASSPNMDQPQHF.